This T cell receptor (beta chain) was retrieved from a study of tumor-infiltrating lymphocytes in primary liver carcinoma. Study context: Tissue type made little difference to sample yields of roughly 3.5 to 7.13 million productive TCRbeta reads.

As regards this clonotype: Sequence at one end of the junction differs from germline and may be a read error.

The V gene's germline CDR1 is SQVTM and CDR2 ANQGSEA. The CDR3 has 16 residues. A primer in the constant region served to generate TCR beta cDNA from roughly 450 ng of total RNA. ARM-PCR was slightly modified, and three nested multiplex PCR rounds with it gave rise to the TCR beta libraries. It was with TRBV1-TRBV30 forward primers and a C-beta reverse primer that the first two PCR rounds were run, at approximately 10 cycles each. TCRdb reprocessed the multiplex PCR reads via MiXCR and lists one record per CDR3 protein. The table has about 350,000 distinct CDR3 sequences, approximately 65% seen once. Unsorted whole blood supplied the blood RNA, and germline DNA was isolated too.

The TCR was taken from a middle-aged man with primary liver carcinoma and hepatitis B virus infection. V is TRBV29-1 and J is TRBJ2-6; D remains unclear. The sample consisted of peripheral blood. The CDR3 bases are TGCAGCGTTAAAAAGGTCCTGGGCTCTGGGGTCAACGTCCTGGCTTTC. Amino acid sequence: CSVKKVLGSGVNVLAF. The full variable domain, its missing parts supplied by reference TRBV29-1 and TRBJ2-6, is SAVISQKPSRDICQRGTSLTIQCQVDSQVTMMFWYRQQPGQSLTLIATANQGSEATYESGFVIDKFPISRPNLTFSTLTVSNMSPEDSSIYLCSVKKVLGSGVNVLAFGAGSRLTVL.